The entry below describes one T cell receptor (beta chain). This CDR3 is 16 amino acids long. Sequenced by immunoSEQ multiplex PCR; TCRdb stores in-frame clones only, minus some. The sample has about 130,000 clones, roughly 91% seen once. The source of the sample is a study of blood T cell repertoires in COVID-19. The TCR sequence derives from a man between 60 and 75 years old with active or convalescent COVID-19. This chain links TRBV12-2 with TRBJ2-3; the table's D call of TRBD2 was not tested on the DNA. TRBV12-2 is listed as a pseudogene. The sample was peripheral blood. CDR3 residues: CASRSRSGDSTDTQYF. The CDR3 bases are TGTGCAAGTCGCTCACGCAGCGGGGATAGCACAGATACGCAGTATTTT.